One T cell receptor beta chain is described in this entry. Indicated time point: patch test 1, 2 weeks after DPC sensitization. Regarding treatment: therapeutic diphenylcyclopropenone sensitization with weekly scalp DPC. Donors, patients with alopecia ranging from 18 to 70 years old and judged suitable for DPC, provided samples. These data originate in a study of human T cells and chemical hapten exposure. Study details: Across its roughly 24 weeks, the study gave patients weekly diphenylcyclopropenone doses to the scalp.

Germline values: CDR1 GTSNPN, CDR2 SVGIG (reference sequence). This CDR3 region has 14 residues. The V and J ends lost 6 bases and 3 bases respectively, with 16 bases between them. Separate cDNA molecules received unique molecular identifiers, which the library attached to them. As originally analysed: Sequenced samples showed a median of approximately 96,000 TCRs each, with counts running from 23,224 to 690,600. Using its own MiXCR run on the RACE reads, TCRdb lists one record per CDR3 protein. The V and J calls were not made by the authors but by TCRdb's processing. This sample has approximately 77,000 distinct CDR3 sequences, with roughly 7.6% found just once.

This chain joins TRBV30 and TRBJ2-3, with D perhaps matching TRBD1 or TRBD2 (7 bases each). The TCR comes from a woman under 40 with alopecia areata. Some clones in this sample may be carry-over from other donors' samples. The input for sequencing was whole blood, taken in connection with sensitization to the hapten diphenylcyclopropenone (DPC). The CDR3 protein is CACGGQGGTDTQYF. The CDR3 DNA reads TGTGCCTGCGGAGGGCAGGGGGGGACAGATACGCAGTATTTT.